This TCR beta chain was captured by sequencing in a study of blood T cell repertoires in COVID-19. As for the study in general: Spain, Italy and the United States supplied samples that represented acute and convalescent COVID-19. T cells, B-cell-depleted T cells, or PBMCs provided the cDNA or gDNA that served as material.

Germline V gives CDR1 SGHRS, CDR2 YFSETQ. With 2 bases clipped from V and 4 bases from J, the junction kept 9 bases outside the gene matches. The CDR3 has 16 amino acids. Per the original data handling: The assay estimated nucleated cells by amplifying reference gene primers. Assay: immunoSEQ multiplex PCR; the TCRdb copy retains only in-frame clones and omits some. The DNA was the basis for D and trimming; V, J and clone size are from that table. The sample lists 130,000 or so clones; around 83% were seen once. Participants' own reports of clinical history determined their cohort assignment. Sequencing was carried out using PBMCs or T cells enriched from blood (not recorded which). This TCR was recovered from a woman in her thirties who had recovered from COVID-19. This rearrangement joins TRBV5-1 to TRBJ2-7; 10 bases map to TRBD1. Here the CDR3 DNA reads TGCGCCAGCAGCTTAGTACCGGGACAGGGGATATACGAGCAGTACTTC. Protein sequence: CASSLVPGQGIYEQYF.